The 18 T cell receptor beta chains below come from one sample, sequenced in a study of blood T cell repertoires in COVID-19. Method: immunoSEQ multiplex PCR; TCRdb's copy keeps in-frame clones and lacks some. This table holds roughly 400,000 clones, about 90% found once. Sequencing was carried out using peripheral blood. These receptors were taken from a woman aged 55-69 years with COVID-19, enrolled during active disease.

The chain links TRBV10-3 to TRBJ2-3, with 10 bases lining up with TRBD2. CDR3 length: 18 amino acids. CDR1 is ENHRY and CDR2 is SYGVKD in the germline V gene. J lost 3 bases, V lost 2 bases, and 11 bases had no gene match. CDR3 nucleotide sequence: TGTGCCATCAGTGAGCGGGGTGGCGGTAGCGGGGGGACAGATACGCAGTATTTT. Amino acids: CAISERGGGSGGTDTQYF.

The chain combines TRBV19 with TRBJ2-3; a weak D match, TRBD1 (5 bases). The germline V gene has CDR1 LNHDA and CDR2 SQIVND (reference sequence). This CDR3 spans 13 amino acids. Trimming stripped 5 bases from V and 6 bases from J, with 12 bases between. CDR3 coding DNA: TGTGCCAGTAGTCGACAGACCCGGGATACGCAGTATTTT. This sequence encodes CASSRQTRDTQYF.

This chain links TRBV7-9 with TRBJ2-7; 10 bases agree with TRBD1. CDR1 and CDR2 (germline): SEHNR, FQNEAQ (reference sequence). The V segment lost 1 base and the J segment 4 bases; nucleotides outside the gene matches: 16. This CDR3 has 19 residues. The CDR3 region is CASSLVKLEETGGSYEQYF. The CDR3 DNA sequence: TGTGCCAGCAGCTTAGTTAAACTGGAAGAGACAGGGGGCTCTTACGAGCAGTACTTC. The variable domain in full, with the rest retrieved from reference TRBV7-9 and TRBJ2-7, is DTGVSQNPRHKITKRGQNVTFRCDPISEHNRLYWYRQTLGQGPEFLTYFQNEAQLEKSRLLSDRFSAERPKGSFSTLEIQRTEQGDSAMYLCASSLVKLEETGGSYEQYFGPGTRLTVT.

CDR3 DNA: TGTGCCAGCAGTTACGGGGGACAGGGACAGACCCAGTACTTC. It codes for CASSYGGQGQTQYF. The rearrangement uses TRBV6-5 and TRBJ2-5; 9 nucleotides agree with TRBD1. This CDR3 comprises 14 residues. After removal of 2 bases from V and 6 bases from J, the junction contained 4 bases not matched to a gene. Germline loops: CDR1 MNHEY, CDR2 SVGAGI.

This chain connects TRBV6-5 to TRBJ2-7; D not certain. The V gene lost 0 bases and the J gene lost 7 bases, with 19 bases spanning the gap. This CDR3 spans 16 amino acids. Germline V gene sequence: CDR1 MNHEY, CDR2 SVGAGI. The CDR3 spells CASSYSSISYCLEQYF. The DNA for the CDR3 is TGTGCCAGCAGTTACTCGTCTATTAGCTATTGTTTAGAGCAGTACTTC.

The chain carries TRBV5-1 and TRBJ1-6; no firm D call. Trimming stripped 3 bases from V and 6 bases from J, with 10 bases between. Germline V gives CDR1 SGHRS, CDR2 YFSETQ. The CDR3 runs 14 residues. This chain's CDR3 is CASSSLFGNSPLHF. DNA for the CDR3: TGCGCCAGCAGCTCTCTCTTCGGTAATTCACCCCTCCACTTT.

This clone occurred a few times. The CDR3 is CASRRADFYGYTF. The CDR3 nucleotides read TGTGCCAGCAGGAGGGCGGACTTCTATGGCTACACCTTC. This chain links TRBV6-5 with TRBJ1-2; the D is unclear. V gave up 6 bases and J gave up 4 bases, with 12 bases separating them. The CDR3 extends over 13 amino acids. The germline V gene has CDR1 MNHEY and CDR2 SVGAGI.

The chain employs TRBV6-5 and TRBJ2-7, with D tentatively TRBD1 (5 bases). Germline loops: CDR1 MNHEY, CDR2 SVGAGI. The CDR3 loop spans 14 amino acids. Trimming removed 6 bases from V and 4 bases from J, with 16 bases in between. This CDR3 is CASRSGPGPYEQYF. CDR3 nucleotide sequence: TGTGCCAGCAGGTCCGGGCCAGGGCCTTACGAGCAGTACTTC.

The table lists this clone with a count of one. CDR3 in amino acids: CASSLAFLGTGKAFF. CDR3 in DNA: TGTGCCAGCAGCTTAGCGTTCCTGGGGACAGGGAAAGCTTTCTTT. The chain uses TRBV7-2 and TRBJ1-1; 9 positions agree with TRBD1. V was clipped by 0 bases and J by 9 bases; unmatched bases: 8. This CDR3 comprises 15 residues. The germline V gene encodes CDR1 SGHTA and CDR2 FQGNSA.

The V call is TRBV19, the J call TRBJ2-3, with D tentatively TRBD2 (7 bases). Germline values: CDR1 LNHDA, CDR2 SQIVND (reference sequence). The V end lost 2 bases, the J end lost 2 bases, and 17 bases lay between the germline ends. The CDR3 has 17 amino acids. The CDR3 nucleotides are TGTGCCAGTAGTATATTGGGAGGGGGGGGAAACACAGATACGCAGTATTTT. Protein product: CASSILGGGGNTDTQYF.

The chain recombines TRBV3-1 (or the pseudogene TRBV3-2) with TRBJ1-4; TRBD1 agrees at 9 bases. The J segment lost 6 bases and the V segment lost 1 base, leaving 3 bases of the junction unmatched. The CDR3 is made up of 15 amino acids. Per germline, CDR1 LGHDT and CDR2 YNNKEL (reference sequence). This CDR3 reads CASSQVGTGHEKLFF. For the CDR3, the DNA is TGTGCCAGCAGCCAAGTAGGGACAGGGCATGAAAAACTGTTTTTT.

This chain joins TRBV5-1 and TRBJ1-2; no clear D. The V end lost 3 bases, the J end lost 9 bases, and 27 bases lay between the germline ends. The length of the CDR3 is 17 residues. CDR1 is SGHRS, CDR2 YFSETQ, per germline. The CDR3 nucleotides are TGCGCCAGCAGCTCCCTGGGAAGGGAGCCCCCTTTCGTATGCTACACCTTC. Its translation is CASSSLGREPPFVCYTF.

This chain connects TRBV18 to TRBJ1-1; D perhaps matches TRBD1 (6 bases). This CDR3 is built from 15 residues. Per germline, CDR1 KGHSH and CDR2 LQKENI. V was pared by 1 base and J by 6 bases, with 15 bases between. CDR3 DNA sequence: TGTGCCAGCTCACCACTCAAGGCAGGGGAATCTGAAGCTTTCTTT. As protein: CASSPLKAGESEAFF.

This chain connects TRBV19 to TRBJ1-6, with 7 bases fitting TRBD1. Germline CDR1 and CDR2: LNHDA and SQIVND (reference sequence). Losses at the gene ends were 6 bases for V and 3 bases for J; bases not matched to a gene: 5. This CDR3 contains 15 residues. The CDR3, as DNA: TGTGCCAGTAGATCAGGGACAGACTATAATTCACCCCTCCACTTT. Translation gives CASRSGTDYNSPLHF. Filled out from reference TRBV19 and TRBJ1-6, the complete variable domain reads DGGITQSPKYLFRKEGQNVTLSCEQNLNHDAMYWYRQDPGQGLRLIYYSQIVNDFQKGDIAEGYSVSREKKESFPLTVTSAQKNPTAFYLCASRSGTDYNSPLHFGNGTRLTVT.

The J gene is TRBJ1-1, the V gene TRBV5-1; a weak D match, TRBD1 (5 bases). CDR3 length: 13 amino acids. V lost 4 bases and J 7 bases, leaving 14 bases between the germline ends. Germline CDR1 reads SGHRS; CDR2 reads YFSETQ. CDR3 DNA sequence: TGCGCCAGCAGCCGATCTGACAGCCTTGAAGCTTTCTTT. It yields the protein CASSRSDSLEAFF.

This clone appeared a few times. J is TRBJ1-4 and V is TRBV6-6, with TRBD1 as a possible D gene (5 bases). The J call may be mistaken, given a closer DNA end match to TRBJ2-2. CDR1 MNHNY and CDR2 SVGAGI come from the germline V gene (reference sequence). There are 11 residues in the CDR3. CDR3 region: CASSPREELFF. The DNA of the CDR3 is TGTGCCAGCAGTCCCAGGGAGGAGCTGTTTTTT.

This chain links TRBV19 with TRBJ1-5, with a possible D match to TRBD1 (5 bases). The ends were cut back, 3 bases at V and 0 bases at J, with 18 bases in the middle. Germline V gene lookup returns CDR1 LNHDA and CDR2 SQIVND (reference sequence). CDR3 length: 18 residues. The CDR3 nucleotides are TGTGCCAGTAGTATGTTGAAACACGCAGGGTATAGCAATCAGCCCCAGCATTTT. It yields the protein CASSMLKHAGYSNQPQHF.

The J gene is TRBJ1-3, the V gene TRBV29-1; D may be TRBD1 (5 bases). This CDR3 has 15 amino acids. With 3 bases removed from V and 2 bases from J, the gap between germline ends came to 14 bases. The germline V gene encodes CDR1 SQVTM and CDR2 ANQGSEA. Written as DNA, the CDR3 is TGCAGCGTTGACCTTCAGGGACTACCTGGAAACACCATATATTTT. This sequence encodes CSVDLQGLPGNTIYF.